The clone carrying this T cell receptor (beta chain) was seen once. The V segment lost 0 bases and the J segment 4 bases; nucleotides outside the gene matches: 6. The CDR3 is 16 residues long. Germline V gives CDR1 SGDLS, CDR2 YYNGEE. These data belong to a study of blood T cell repertoires in COVID-19. At the level of the study: The cDNA or gDNA used as material had been derived from T cells, B-cell-depleted T cells, or PBMCs.

Original handling: By means of reference gene primer amplification, nucleated cell counts were estimated. Here immunoSEQ multiplex PCR was the method, and the copy in TCRdb shows in-frame clones only, minus some. That table is the source of V, J and clone size, and D and trimming were worked out from the DNA. The profile shows approximately 150,000 clones, approximately 83% of them singletons. The chain combines TRBV9 with TRBJ2-3; TRBD1 matches 9 bases. The TCR originated in a woman of 80 years or more with acute or convalescent COVID-19. Sequenced: peripheral blood. As DNA, the CDR3 is TGTGCCAGCAGCGTAGTCGGGACAGGGACTGCAGATACGCAGTATTTT. As protein: CASSVVGTGTADTQYF.